This T cell receptor beta chain was sequenced during a study of naive and memory T cell subsets. General study points: A few larger clonotypes appeared in naive repertoires, especially CD8, possibly memory cells re-expressing CD45RA. In CD4 and CD8 cells, diversity dropped from naive through EMRA. TCR abundance followed a power law differing between naive and memory subsets. There was no ground truth to check naive and memory subset results.

Concerning this clonotype: Its specificity is not known.

Looked up from germline, CDR1 is SGHTA and CDR2 is FQGNSA. This CDR3 comprises 16 residues. V shed 7 bases and J shed 1 base, with 17 bases lying between them. The beta constant-region primer was an equimolar mix of two oligonucleotides covering TRBC1 and TRBC2. The ligated cDNA underwent four PCR rounds using SP2 and nested alpha and beta constant-region primers. TCRdb processed the UMI-ligation and nested PCR reads anew with MiXCR; each CDR3 protein has one entry. Found here are approximately 140,000 distinct CDR3 sequences, approximately 22% of them singletons; the top ten hold around 0.11%. This TCR came from a human donor in good health. This chain links TRBV7-2 with TRBJ2-1; tentatively, D is TRBD2 (5 bases). Input material: naive CD4+ T cells from blood. The CDR3 DNA follows: TGTGCCAGCACGAGAGGAGGCGTCGCTTCCTACAATGAGCAGTTCTTC. It is translated as CASTRGGVASYNEQFF.